One and the same sample provided the 26 T cell receptor beta chains below, sequenced in a study of T cells in Graves' hyperthyroidism and ophthalmopathy. Amplification targeted TCR beta CDR3 regions from RNA transcripts. First-round RT-PCR targeting the TCR CDR3 was performed with the HTBI primer set. TCRdb passed the multiplex PCR reads through MiXCR, listing each CDR3 protein once. Here the sample spans some 380,000 distinct CDR3 sequences, 13% being singletons. The sample taken for sequencing was blood. The receptors stem from a man aged 25 to 40 with Graves' hyperthyroidism that later progressed to Graves' ophthalmopathy.

The rearrangement links TRBV20-1 to TRBJ2-6; D gene ambiguous. Germline lookup yields CDR1 DFQATT and CDR2 SNEGSKA (reference sequence). With 0 bases removed from V and 13 bases from J, the gap between germline ends came to 16 bases. This CDR3 comprises 14 residues. CDR3 in DNA: TGCAGTGCTAGAGATCGTAAGGGTTCACAGGTCCTGACTTTC. Translating gives CSARDRKGSQVLTF.

In this sample, this clonotype turned up a few times. This sequence joins TRBV7-6 and TRBJ2-7; TRBD2 aligns across 13 bases. This CDR3 is built from 21 residues. V lost 0 bases and J lost 0; bases outside the gene matches: 14. Germline values: CDR1 SGHVS, CDR2 FNYEAQ. The CDR3 bases are TGTGCCAGCAGCTTAGCCTGGACCCGAGGGACTAGCGGGGAGTACTCCTACGAGCAGTACTTC. Amino acids: CASSLAWTRGTSGEYSYEQYF.

The chain carries TRBV27 and TRBJ2-7, with 9 nucleotides matching TRBD1. Germline CDR1 reads MNHEY; CDR2 reads SMNVEV (reference sequence). V lost 8 bases, J lost 6 bases, and 14 bases stayed unmatched. The CDR3 extends over 15 amino acids. The CDR3: CASGVTGGTHREQYF. The CDR3 nucleotides read TGTGCCAGCGGAGTCACAGGGGGCACCCATCGCGAGCAGTACTTC.

This clonotype was found many times. DNA for the CDR3: TGCAGTGCTAGGTCGGTATGGATGAATTCACCCCTCCACTTT. Amino acid sequence: CSARSVWMNSPLHF. The V call is TRBV20-1, the J call TRBJ1-6; D gene ambiguous. V lost 3 bases to trimming and J lost 7 bases, with 13 bases between them. CDR1 is DFQATT and CDR2 is SNEGSKA in the germline V gene (reference sequence). The CDR3 is 14 residues long.

This clonotype has at least ten counts. The gene calls are TRBV11-3 and TRBJ2-3; D remains unclear. Germline lookup yields CDR1 SGHNT and CDR2 YENEEA. V was pared by 3 bases and J by 1 base, with 11 bases between. This CDR3 contains 15 residues. CDR3 DNA sequence: TGTGCCAGCAGCTTTGGGGATGGGGGCACAGATACGCAGTATTTT. This gives the protein CASSFGDGGTDTQYF.

This clonotype was detected ten times or more. The chain couples TRBV10-3 to TRBJ1-1; D call uncertain. Trimming removed 0 bases at V and 6 bases at J, with 20 bases between. Germline CDR1 reads ENHRY; CDR2 reads SYGVKD. This CDR3 contains 17 residues. For the CDR3, the DNA is TGTGCCATCAGTGAGTCGCTCTTTGATTCTTCGGGCGCTGAAGCTTTCTTT. Translating gives CAISESLFDSSGAEAFF.

This clonotype was seen only a few times. V and J are TRBV7-8 and TRBJ2-7; 9 bases align to TRBD1. V lost 3 bases and J lost 4; bases outside the gene matches: 13. Germline values: CDR1 SGHVS, CDR2 FQNEAQ. The CDR3 has 17 amino acids. The CDR3 bases are TGTGCCAGCAGCTTTTCGATTTCGGGACAGGGCATTTACGAGCAGTACTTC. It is translated as CASSFSISGQGIYEQYF.

A few counts support this clonotype. This rearrangement joins TRBV6-1 to TRBJ1-5; the D gene is possibly TRBD1 (5 bases). CDR3 length: 15 amino acids. The ends were cut back, 6 bases at V and 5 bases at J, with 17 bases in the middle. Germline V gives CDR1 MNHNS, CDR2 SASEGT. CDR3: CASRPQGREDQPQHF. The CDR3 nucleotides are TGTGCCAGCAGACCTCAGGGTCGCGAGGATCAGCCCCAGCATTTT.

This clonotype was seen only once. V usage is TRBV6-8 and J usage is TRBJ2-7, with 7 positions matching TRBD2. This CDR3 comprises 14 residues. Germline CDR1 MNHGY, CDR2 SAAAGT. Unmatched junction bases numbered 6, after V lost 6 bases and J lost 1 base. CDR3 DNA: TGTGCCAGCAGCGGGACTATACCTTCCTACGAGCAGTACTTC. Its translation is CASSGTIPSYEQYF.

This clonotype was observed many times. This rearrangement joins TRBV13 to TRBJ1-3; D is perhaps TRBD1 (5 bases). V dropped 2 bases and J dropped 8 bases, with 16 bases sitting between them. The CDR3 sequence is 15 residues long. Per the germline V gene, CDR1 is PRHDT and CDR2 is FYEKMQ (reference sequence). CDR3 in amino acids: CASSLSGDYWDTIYF. CDR3 nucleotide sequence: TGTGCCAGCAGCTTATCGGGGGACTATTGGGACACCATATATTTT. Variable domain in full (rest from reference TRBV13 and TRBJ1-3): AAGVIQSPRHLIKEKRETATLKCYPIPRHDTVYWYQQGPGQDPQFLISFYEKMQSDKGSIPDRFSAQQFSDYHSELNMSSLELGDSALYFCASSLSGDYWDTIYFGEGSWLTVV.

The chain carries TRBV30 and TRBJ1-6; D remains ambiguous. The V end was cut by 3 bases, the J end by 15 bases, with 15 bases between. The CDR3 is 12 residues long. Germline CDR1 GTSNPN, CDR2 SVGIG (reference sequence). In DNA form, the CDR3 reads TGTGCCTGGAGCCGAGACCCAGGAGGCCTCCACTTT. Its translation: CAWSRDPGGLHF.

This clonotype was counted only a few times. V usage is TRBV10-3 and J usage is TRBJ2-7; D unresolved. This CDR3 is built from 14 residues. Germline loops: CDR1 ENHRY, CDR2 SYGVKD. The V and J ends lost 7 bases and 3 bases respectively, with 16 bases between them. The CDR3 nucleotides are TGTGCCATCACCCGACATCCGTCCGTCTACGAGCAGTACTTC. Its protein is CAITRHPSVYEQYF.

The sample holds many counts of this clonotype. The chain has TRBV5-1 and TRBJ1-1; 7 bases map to TRBD1. From germline, CDR1 is SGHRS and CDR2 YFSETQ. Germline trimming cut 3 bases from V and 0 bases from J; bases unmatched to any gene: 5. This CDR3 is 15 amino acids long. CDR3 sequence reads: CASSYGQVLNTEAFF. In DNA, the CDR3 is TGCGCCAGCAGCTATGGACAGGTATTGAACACTGAAGCTTTCTTT.

The table lists this clonotype with a few counts. The CDR3 coding sequence is TGCGCCAGCAGCCAAGATGAGGGAAACAATGAGCAGTTCTTC. It translates to CASSQDEGNNEQFF. V gene TRBV4-1 combines with J gene TRBJ2-1; tentatively, D is TRBD2 (5 bases). The CDR3 loop spans 14 amino acids. Trimming shortened V by 0 bases and J by 5 bases, and 8 bases separated the two germline ends. The germline V gene has CDR1 MGHRA and CDR2 YSYEKL.

This sequence joins TRBV6-5 and TRBJ1-2; tentative D call: TRBD1 (6 bases). Between the trimmed V and J ends, which lost 0 bases and 3 bases, there was a span of 14 bases. CDR1 is MNHEY, CDR2 SVGAGI, per germline. This CDR3 is 16 amino acids long. CDR3 protein: CASSYSGTRYDYGYTF. As DNA, the CDR3 is TGTGCCAGCAGTTACTCCGGGACACGGTATGACTATGGCTACACCTTC.

This clonotype was seen a few times. The chain carries TRBV6-5 and TRBJ1-2; D call uncertain. V shed 2 bases and J shed 3 bases, with 7 bases lying between them. CDR1 and CDR2 from the germline V gene are MNHEY and SVGAGI. The CDR3 consists of 13 residues. CDR3 sequence reads: CASSYTADYGYTF. DNA for the CDR3: TGTGCCAGCAGTTACACGGCGGACTATGGCTACACCTTC.

This clonotype occurred many times. The V and J genes are TRBV28 and TRBJ2-3; 7 positions match TRBD1. Germline V gene lookup returns CDR1 MDHEN and CDR2 SYDVKM. V was pared by 5 bases and J by 1 base, with 6 bases of the junction left unmatched. The CDR3 is 15 amino acids. As DNA, the CDR3 is TGTGCCAGCAGTCGACAGGGTTGGGGCACAGATACGCAGTATTTT. Translated: CASSRQGWGTDTQYF.

This clonotype was found many times. The V gene is TRBV6-1, the J gene TRBJ2-1; the match to TRBD2 covers 15 bases. The germline CDR1 and CDR2 sequences are MNHNS and SASEGT. The CDR3 spans 18 residues. Trimming at V came to 8 bases and at J to 3 bases, leaving 11 bases not matched to a gene. The CDR3 spells CASGGLAGGPWFYNEQFF. The CDR3 DNA reads TGTGCCAGCGGTGGACTAGCGGGGGGGCCATGGTTCTACAATGAGCAGTTCTTC.

This clonotype was found many times. The chain joins TRBV9 to TRBJ2-3; TRBD2 matches 8 bases. Germline V gene lookup returns CDR1 SGDLS and CDR2 YYNGEE. There are 15 residues in the CDR3. The J segment lost 3 bases and the V segment lost 2 bases, leaving 5 bases of the junction unmatched. The CDR3 loop reads CASSVLAGRTDTQYF. The CDR3 nucleotides are TGTGCCAGCAGCGTCTTAGCGGGGAGGACAGATACGCAGTATTTT.

This rearrangement joins TRBV29-1 to TRBJ2-4; a weak D match, TRBD2 (5 bases). The CDR3 length is 13 residues. V gave up 3 bases and J gave up 3 bases, with 9 bases separating them. CDR1 is SQVTM and CDR2 is ANQGSEA in the germline V gene. The CDR3 DNA reads TGCAGCGTTGACGGCGGAGGCAAAAACATTCAGTACTTC. As protein: CSVDGGGKNIQYF.

This chain links TRBV27 with TRBJ2-3; maybe TRBD1 (5 bases). V was shortened by 2 bases and J by 2 bases, with 14 bases between the two germline ends. Germline-derived CDR1 and CDR2 are MNHEY and SMNVEV (reference sequence). CDR3 length: 16 amino acids. CDR3 sequence reads: CASSLGAPTHTDTQYF. Here the CDR3 DNA reads TGTGCCAGCAGTTTAGGGGCCCCCACCCACACAGATACGCAGTATTTT.

This clonotype was detected ten times or more. The chain links TRBV9 to TRBJ1-5, with D possibly being TRBD1 (5 bases). CDR1 and CDR2 from the germline V gene are SGDLS and YYNGEE. CDR3 length: 14 amino acids. Trimming stripped 2 bases from V and 7 bases from J, with 13 bases between. In nucleotides, the CDR3 is TGTGCCAGCAGCGTCTTGGGGGACGAGCAGCCCCAGCATTTT. Residues: CASSVLGDEQPQHF.

This clonotype was observed a handful of times. The chain recombines TRBV20-1 with TRBJ2-2, with D perhaps TRBD1 or TRBD2 (5 bases each). The germline gives CDR1 DFQATT, CDR2 SNEGSKA (reference sequence). There are 12 residues in the CDR3. V lost 5 bases and J lost 6, with 10 bases in between. CDR3: CSAPGSPGELFF. In DNA, the CDR3 is TGCAGTGCTCCAGGGAGTCCCGGGGAGCTGTTTTTT.

The table lists this clonotype with many counts. The chain couples TRBV20-1 to TRBJ2-7; D might be TRBD1 (5 bases). Between the trimmed V and J ends, which lost 3 bases and 2 bases, there was a span of 17 bases. CDR3 length equals 15 residues. Germline V gives CDR1 DFQATT, CDR2 SNEGSKA (reference sequence). In DNA form, the CDR3 reads TGCAGTGCTAGTCTCAGACAGACGAACACCTACGAGCAGTACTTC. It encodes CSASLRQTNTYEQYF.

This clonotype was counted ten times or more. This chain joins TRBV20-1 and TRBJ2-3, with D possibly being TRBD1 (6 bases). In germline, CDR1 is DFQATT, CDR2 SNEGSKA (reference sequence). Trimming shortened V by 5 bases and J by 6 bases, and 15 bases separated the two germline ends. There are 13 residues in the CDR3. CDR3 DNA: TGCAGTGCTGGATACAGGGTGGGGGATACGCAGTATTTT. Translated, it gives CSAGYRVGDTQYF.

V gene TRBV6-2 or TRBV6-3 combines with J gene TRBJ1-6, with 7 bases matching TRBD1. Germline V gene data show CDR1 as MNHEY and CDR2 as SVGEGT. J was trimmed by 8 bases and V by 10 bases; bases with no gene match: 8. The CDR3 runs to 13 residues. The CDR3 here is CATRGGPDSPLHF. The CDR3 DNA is TGTGCCACCAGGGGGGGTCCGGATTCACCCCTCCACTTT.